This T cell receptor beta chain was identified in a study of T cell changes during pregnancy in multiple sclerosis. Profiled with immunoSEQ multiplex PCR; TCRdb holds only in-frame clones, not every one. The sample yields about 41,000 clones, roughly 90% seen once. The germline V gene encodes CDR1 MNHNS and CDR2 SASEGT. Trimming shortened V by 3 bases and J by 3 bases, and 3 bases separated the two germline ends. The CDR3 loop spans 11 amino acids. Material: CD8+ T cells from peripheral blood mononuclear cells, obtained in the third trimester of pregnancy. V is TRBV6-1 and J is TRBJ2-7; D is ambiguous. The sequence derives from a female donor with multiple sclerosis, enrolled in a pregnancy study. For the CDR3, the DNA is TGTGCCAGCAGTGACCTCTACGAGCAGTACTTC. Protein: CASSDLYEQYF.